Listed here are 6 T cell receptor beta chains from one sample, sequenced in a study of T cell changes during pregnancy in multiple sclerosis. The method was immunoSEQ multiplex PCR; TCRdb's version includes in-frame clones alone and lacks a portion of them. The sample lists about 44,000 clones, just under 95% occurring once. Material: CD4+ T cells from peripheral blood mononuclear cells, obtained in the first trimester of pregnancy. These receptors all come from a female donor with multiple sclerosis, enrolled in a pregnancy study.

The chain joins TRBV7-6 to TRBJ1-2, with D maybe TRBD1 (5 bases). The germline V gene has CDR1 SGHVS and CDR2 FNYEAQ. This CDR3 region has 16 residues. V was pared by 0 bases and J by 2 bases, with 13 bases between. CDR3 region: CASSLAVQGRNYGYTF. Here the CDR3 DNA reads TGTGCCAGCAGCTTAGCGGTCCAGGGCCGAAACTATGGCTACACCTTC.

The chain links TRBV15 to TRBJ1-1; D not resolved. In germline, CDR1 is LNHNV, CDR2 YYDKDF (reference sequence). This CDR3 is built from 14 residues. V was pared by 0 bases and J by 1 base, with 6 bases between. The CDR3 nucleotides are TGTGCCACCAGCAGAGATACAGAGAACACTGAAGCTTTCTTT. Residues: CATSRDTENTEAFF.

The CDR3 region is CASSLGAAHYGYTF. CDR3 sequence (DNA): TGTGCCAGCAGTTTAGGGGCGGCTCACTATGGCTACACCTTC. The rearrangement uses TRBV28 and TRBJ1-2, with D possibly TRBD1 on 5 matching bases. Germline-derived CDR1 and CDR2 are MDHEN and SYDVKM. Trimming took off 2 bases at V and 3 bases at J, with 10 bases between the two ends. The CDR3 extends over 14 amino acids.

This clone was counted only a few times. This sequence joins TRBV7-8 and TRBJ1-2; 10 positions match TRBD1. CDR3 length: 14 amino acids. Germline CDR1 is SGHVS and CDR2 is FQNEAQ. Trimming cost V 1 base and J 5 bases; bases outside gene matches: 1. CDR3: CASSLGTGGYGYTF. For the CDR3, the DNA is TGTGCCAGCAGCTTAGGGACAGGGGGATATGGCTACACCTTC.

This rearrangement joins TRBV28 to TRBJ1-2; 9 positions match TRBD1. The CDR3 is 15 residues long. Germline values: CDR1 MDHEN, CDR2 SYDVKM. V lost 8 bases to trimming and J lost 5 bases; unmatched junction nucleotides: 12. In nucleotides, the CDR3 is TGTGCCAGCGGAACAGGGGGCGTTATAGGTTATGGCTACACCTTC. Translating it yields CASGTGGVIGYGYTF.

V and J are TRBV5-4 and TRBJ2-1; 11 bases are shared with TRBD2. The CDR3 consists of 17 residues. Germline values: CDR1 SGHNT, CDR2 YYREEE (reference sequence). Trimming cost V 0 bases and J 7 bases; bases outside gene matches: 9. This chain's CDR3 is CASSLAFTSGSRNEQFF. As DNA, the CDR3 is TGTGCCAGCAGCTTGGCCTTTACTAGCGGGAGTCGTAATGAGCAGTTCTTC.